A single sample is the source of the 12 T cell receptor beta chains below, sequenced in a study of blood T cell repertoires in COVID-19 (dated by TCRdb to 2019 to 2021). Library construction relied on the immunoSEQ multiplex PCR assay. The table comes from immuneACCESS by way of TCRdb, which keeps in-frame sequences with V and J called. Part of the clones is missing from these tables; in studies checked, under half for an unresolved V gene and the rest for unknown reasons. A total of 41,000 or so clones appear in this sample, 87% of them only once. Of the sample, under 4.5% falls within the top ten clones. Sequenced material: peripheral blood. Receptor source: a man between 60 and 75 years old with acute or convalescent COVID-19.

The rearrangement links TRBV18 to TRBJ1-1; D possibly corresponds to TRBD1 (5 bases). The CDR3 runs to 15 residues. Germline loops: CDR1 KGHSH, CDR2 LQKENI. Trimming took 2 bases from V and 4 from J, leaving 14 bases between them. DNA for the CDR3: TGTGCCAGCTCACCAACCCGACAGTCGGGCACTGAAGCTTTCTTT. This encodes CASSPTRQSGTEAFF.

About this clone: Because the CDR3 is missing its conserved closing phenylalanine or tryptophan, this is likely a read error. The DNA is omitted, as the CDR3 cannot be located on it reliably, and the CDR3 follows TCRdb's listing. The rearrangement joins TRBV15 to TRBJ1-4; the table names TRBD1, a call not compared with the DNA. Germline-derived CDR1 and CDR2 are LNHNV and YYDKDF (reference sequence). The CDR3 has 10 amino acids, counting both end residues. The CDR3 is CATSRDHGPN.

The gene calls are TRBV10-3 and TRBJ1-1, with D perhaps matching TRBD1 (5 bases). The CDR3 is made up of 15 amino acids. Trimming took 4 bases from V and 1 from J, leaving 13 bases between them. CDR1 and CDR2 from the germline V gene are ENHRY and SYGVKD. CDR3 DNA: TGTGCCATCAGTGGGAACAGGTCTCGGAACACTGAAGCTTTCTTT. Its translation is CAISGNRSRNTEAFF.

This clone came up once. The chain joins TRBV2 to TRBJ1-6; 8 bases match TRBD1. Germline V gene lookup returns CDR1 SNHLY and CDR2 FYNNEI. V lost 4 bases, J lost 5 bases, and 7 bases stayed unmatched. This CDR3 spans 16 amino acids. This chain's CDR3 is CASSADRGGDNSPLHF. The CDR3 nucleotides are TGTGCCAGCAGTGCTGACAGGGGCGGAGATAATTCACCCCTCCACTTT.

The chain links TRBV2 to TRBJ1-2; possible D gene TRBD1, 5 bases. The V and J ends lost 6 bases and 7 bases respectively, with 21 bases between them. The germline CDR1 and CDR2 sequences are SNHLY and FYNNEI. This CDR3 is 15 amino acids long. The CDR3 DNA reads TGTGCCAGCAGCAGCCTGACAGCCTCTTATTCTGGCTACACCTTC. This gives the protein CASSSLTASYSGYTF.

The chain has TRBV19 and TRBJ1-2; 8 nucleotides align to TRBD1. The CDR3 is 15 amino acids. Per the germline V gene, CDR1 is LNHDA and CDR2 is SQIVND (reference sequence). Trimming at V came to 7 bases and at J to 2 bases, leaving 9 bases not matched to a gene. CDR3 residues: CASTKPGQGNYGYTF. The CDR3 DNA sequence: TGTGCCAGTACCAAGCCCGGACAGGGAAACTATGGCTACACCTTC.

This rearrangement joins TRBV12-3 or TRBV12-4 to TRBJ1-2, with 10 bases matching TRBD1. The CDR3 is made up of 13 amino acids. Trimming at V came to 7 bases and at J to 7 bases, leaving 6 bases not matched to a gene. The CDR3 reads CASTWGQGSGYTF. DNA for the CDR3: TGTGCCAGCACCTGGGGACAGGGGTCTGGCTACACCTTC.

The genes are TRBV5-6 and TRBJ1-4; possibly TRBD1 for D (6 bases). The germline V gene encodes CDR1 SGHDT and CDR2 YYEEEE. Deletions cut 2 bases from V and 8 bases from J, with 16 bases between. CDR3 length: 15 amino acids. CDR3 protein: CASSFLSQGMEKLFF. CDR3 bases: TGTGCCAGCAGCTTCCTATCCCAGGGGATGGAAAAACTGTTTTTT.

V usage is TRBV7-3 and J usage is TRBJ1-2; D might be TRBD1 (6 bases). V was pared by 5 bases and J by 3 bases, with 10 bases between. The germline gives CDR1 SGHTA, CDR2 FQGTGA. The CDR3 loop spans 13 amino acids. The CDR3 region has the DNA TGTGCCAGCAGCAAGACAGGCGACTATGGCTACACCTTC. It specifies CASSKTGDYGYTF.

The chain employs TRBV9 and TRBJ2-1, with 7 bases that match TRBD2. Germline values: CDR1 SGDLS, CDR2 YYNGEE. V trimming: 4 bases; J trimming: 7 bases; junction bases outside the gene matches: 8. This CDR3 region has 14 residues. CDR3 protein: CASSTSGTMNEQFF. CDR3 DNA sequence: TGTGCCAGCAGCACATCCGGGACTATGAATGAGCAGTTCTTC.

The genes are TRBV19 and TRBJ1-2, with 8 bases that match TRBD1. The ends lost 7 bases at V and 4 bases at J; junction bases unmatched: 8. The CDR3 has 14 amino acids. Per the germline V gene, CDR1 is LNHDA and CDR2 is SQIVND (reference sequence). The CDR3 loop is CASTQTGEGYGYTF. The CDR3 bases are TGTGCCAGTACCCAGACAGGGGAAGGCTATGGCTACACCTTC.

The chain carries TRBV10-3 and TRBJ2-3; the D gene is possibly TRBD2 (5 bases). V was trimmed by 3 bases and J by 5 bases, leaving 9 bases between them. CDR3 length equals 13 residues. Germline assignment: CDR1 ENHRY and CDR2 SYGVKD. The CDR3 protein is CAISELEEDTQYF. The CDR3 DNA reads TGTGCCATCAGTGAACTAGAGGAAGATACGCAGTATTTT.